These 28 T cell receptor beta chains came from one sample sequenced in a study of technical replicates of blood from several donors. The method was immunoSEQ multiplex PCR; TCRdb's version includes in-frame clones alone and lacks a portion of them. The sample has approximately 70,000 clones; about nine tenths are singletons. The sequencing sample was made of T cells isolated from PBMCs. These receptors all come from a human donor in good health.

V usage is TRBV6-5 and J usage is TRBJ1-4; D call uncertain. V gave up 5 bases and J gave up 9 bases, with 16 bases separating them. Germline lookup yields CDR1 MNHEY and CDR2 SVGAGI. This CDR3 has 14 amino acids. The CDR3 reads CASSPAFGAKKLFF. The CDR3 DNA reads as TGTGCCAGCAGTCCCGCTTTCGGAGCCAAAAAACTGTTTTTT.

This rearrangement joins TRBV5-6 to TRBJ1-4, with 10 bases identical to TRBD1. The CDR3 is made up of 16 amino acids. Germline V gene sequence: CDR1 SGHDT, CDR2 YYEEEE. V lost 3 bases and J lost 7; bases outside the gene matches: 9. In nucleotides, the CDR3 is TGTGCCAGCAGCTCAACCGACAGGGGGCTGTTTGAAAAACTGTTTTTT. It yields the protein CASSSTDRGLFEKLFF.

The V call is TRBV10-3, the J call TRBJ2-7; D gene uncertain. The CDR3 is made up of 13 amino acids. Germline V gene sequence: CDR1 ENHRY, CDR2 SYGVKD. V was pared by 5 bases and J by 3 bases, with 11 bases between. The chain's CDR3 is CAISFSRSYEQYF. CDR3 coding DNA: TGTGCCATCAGTTTTTCACGGAGCTACGAGCAGTACTTC.

The chain joins TRBV6-6 to TRBJ2-7, with 12 bases identical to TRBD2. The CDR3 consists of 15 residues. V was pared by 9 bases and J by 2 bases, with 8 bases of the junction left unmatched. Germline V gene data show CDR1 as MNHNY and CDR2 as SVGAGI (reference sequence). In DNA form, the CDR3 reads TGTGCCAGTAAGGCCCTAGCGGGAGGGGCCTACGAGCAGTACTTC. This encodes CASKALAGGAYEQYF.

The chain couples TRBV6-6 to TRBJ2-2; TRBD1 matches 9 bases. Germline values: CDR1 MNHNY, CDR2 SVGAGI (reference sequence). This CDR3 spans 16 amino acids. V lost 8 bases, J lost 6 bases, and 13 bases stayed unmatched. The CDR3 bases are TGTGCCAGCCACAAGAGCCGGGACAGGGCCCCCGGGGAGCTGTTTTTT. It codes for CASHKSRDRAPGELFF.

The J gene is TRBJ1-1, the V gene TRBV10-3, with 7 nucleotides matching TRBD1. This CDR3 is built from 15 residues. Losses at the gene ends were 6 bases for V and 0 bases for J; bases not matched to a gene: 7. Germline V gene sequence: CDR1 ENHRY, CDR2 SYGVKD. The CDR3 DNA sequence: TGTGCCATCAGCGAGGGGGACAGATTGAACACTGAAGCTTTCTTT. Translating it yields CAISEGDRLNTEAFF.

The chain is built from TRBV4-2 and TRBJ2-1; 13 positions agree with TRBD2. The germline V gene has CDR1 LGHNA and CDR2 YNFKEQ. This CDR3 spans 16 amino acids. V shed 0 bases and J 4 bases; nucleotides not matched to a gene: 0. The CDR3 DNA follows: TGTGCCAGCAGCCAAGAGACTAGCGGGAGGTACAATGAGCAGTTCTTC. It yields the protein CASSQETSGRYNEQFF.

The gene calls are TRBV11-3 and TRBJ2-1; D may be TRBD2 (6 bases). The CDR3 length is 17 residues. From germline, CDR1 is SGHNT and CDR2 YENEEA. Trimming removed 1 base at V and 0 bases at J, with 13 bases between. CDR3 residues: CASSLGLAASSYNEQFF. The CDR3 DNA follows: TGTGCCAGCAGCTTAGGGTTAGCGGCGAGCTCCTACAATGAGCAGTTCTTC.

V is TRBV5-4 and J is TRBJ2-1; D uncertain. This CDR3 is 12 amino acids long. V was shortened by 1 base and J by 10 bases, with 9 bases between the two germline ends. From germline, CDR1 is SGHNT and CDR2 YYREEE (reference sequence). The DNA for the CDR3 is TGTGCCAGCAGCTTGAGTACAGCCGAGCAGTTCTTC. Its protein is CASSLSTAEQFF.

This chain links TRBV19 with TRBJ2-7; 7 bases line up with TRBD1. This CDR3 region has 16 residues. Germline CDR1 LNHDA, CDR2 SQIVND (reference sequence). Trimming at V came to 5 bases and at J to 4 bases, leaving 14 bases not matched to a gene. The CDR3 spells CASSFPPGQRVYEQYF. The CDR3 nucleotides read TGTGCCAGTAGTTTCCCTCCGGGACAGAGGGTTTACGAGCAGTACTTC.

The V and J genes are TRBV15 and TRBJ1-2, with a weak D call TRBD1 (5 bases). Trimming removed 0 bases from V and 8 bases from J, with 19 bases in between. The CDR3 totals 16 residues. Germline CDR1 and CDR2: LNHNV and YYDKDF (reference sequence). The CDR3 DNA reads TGTGCCACCAGCAGAGATCTTATGGGGCGGCCCGCGGGCTACACCTTC. Amino acid sequence: CATSRDLMGRPAGYTF.

J is TRBJ2-1 and V is TRBV10-2; 7 bases map to TRBD2. Germline CDR1 reads WSHSY; CDR2 reads SAAADI. V shed 0 bases and J 6 bases; nucleotides not matched to a gene: 8. The CDR3 sequence is 16 residues long. CDR3 protein: CASSESWAGEGNEQFF. The CDR3 coding sequence is TGCGCCAGCAGTGAGTCGTGGGCGGGAGAGGGCAATGAGCAGTTCTTC.

V and J are TRBV4-1 and TRBJ1-5; 10 nucleotides match TRBD1. The germline V gene encodes CDR1 MGHRA and CDR2 YSYEKL. V lost 0 bases and J lost 7; bases outside the gene matches: 9. The CDR3 length is 17 residues. For the CDR3, the DNA is TGCGCCAGCAGCCAAGAAGGGACAGGGGCGTATAGGCAGCCCCAGCATTTT. It is translated as CASSQEGTGAYRQPQHF.

CDR3 in amino acids: CASSETGVYNEQFF. CDR3 sequence (DNA): TGTGCCAGCAGTGAAACGGGAGTCTACAATGAGCAGTTCTTC. V usage is TRBV2 and J usage is TRBJ2-1; D may be TRBD2 (6 bases). Germline CDR1 and CDR2: SNHLY and FYNNEI. Trimming removed 2 bases at V and 3 bases at J, with 8 bases between. The CDR3 extends over 14 amino acids.

The rearrangement joins TRBV4-2 to TRBJ2-1; D possibly corresponds to TRBD2 (6 bases). V was trimmed by 0 bases and J by 0 bases, leaving 12 bases between them. Germline CDR1 LGHNA, CDR2 YNFKEQ. The CDR3 loop spans 17 amino acids. As DNA, the CDR3 is TGTGCCAGCAGCCAAGATCTAGCGCCGAGCTCCTACAATGAGCAGTTCTTC. Encoded protein: CASSQDLAPSSYNEQFF.

This chain joins TRBV28 and TRBJ2-7; the match to TRBD1 covers 7 bases. The junction had 10 bases not matched to a gene; V was cut back by 5 bases and J by 3 bases. The germline V gene encodes CDR1 MDHEN and CDR2 SYDVKM. CDR3 length: 15 amino acids. The CDR3 bases are TGTGCCAGCAGTCCCCAGGGGGTCTTCCTCTACGAGCAGTACTTC. Its protein is CASSPQGVFLYEQYF.

V is TRBV27 and J is TRBJ2-1; the match to TRBD2 covers 9 bases. This CDR3 is built from 15 residues. With 7 bases clipped from V and 7 bases from J, the junction kept 11 bases outside the gene matches. The V gene's germline CDR1 is MNHEY and CDR2 SMNVEV (reference sequence). The DNA of the CDR3 is TGTGCCAGCACCTCGGCCGGGACTAGCTGGAATGAGCAGTTCTTC. It specifies CASTSAGTSWNEQFF.

This clone has a single count. V and J are TRBV5-4 and TRBJ2-7, with D hard to call. This CDR3 spans 13 amino acids. Trimming took 4 bases from V and 0 from J, leaving 8 bases between them. Germline values: CDR1 SGHNT, CDR2 YYREEE (reference sequence). This CDR3 reads CASSPEFSYEQYF. The CDR3 region has the DNA TGTGCCAGCAGCCCGGAGTTCTCCTACGAGCAGTACTTC. The full variable domain, rest sourced from reference TRBV5-4 and TRBJ2-7, is ETGVTQSPTHLIKTRGQQVTLRCSSQSGHNTVSWYQQALGQGPQFIFQYYREEENGRGNFPPRFSGLQFPNYSSELNVNALELDDSALYLCASSPEFSYEQYFGPGTRLTVT.

V gene TRBV6-5 combines with J gene TRBJ1-2; TRBD1 is a possible D gene (5 bases). This CDR3 region has 11 residues. Germline values: CDR1 MNHEY, CDR2 SVGAGI. Trimming took off 7 bases at V and 6 bases at J, with 9 bases between the two ends. The CDR3 sequence: CASTGNDGYTF. The CDR3 coding sequence is TGTGCCAGCACAGGGAACGATGGCTACACCTTC.

This chain joins TRBV11-3 and TRBJ2-5; possibly TRBD2 for D (6 bases). Trimming pared 3 bases from V and 12 bases from J, leaving 14 bases between. This CDR3 spans 12 amino acids. CDR1 and CDR2 (germline): SGHNT, YENEEA. The CDR3 DNA sequence: TGTGCCAGCAGCTTCGTTCGGGAGCGGGAGTACTTC. This gives the protein CASSFVREREYF.

This rearrangement joins TRBV30 to TRBJ1-1; D is possibly TRBD1 (5 bases). The germline gives CDR1 GTSNPN, CDR2 SVGIG (reference sequence). The CDR3 has 13 amino acids. V lost 0 bases and J 8 bases, leaving 13 bases between the germline ends. The CDR3 coding sequence is TGTGCCTGGAGTGTACTCCGTGACAGCGAAGCTTTCTTT. As protein: CAWSVLRDSEAFF.

This clone was recorded only once. The CDR3 sequence: CASSPDRGAGELFF. CDR3 bases: TGTGCCAGCAGCCCAGATCGGGGAGCCGGGGAGCTGTTTTTT. The rearrangement links TRBV11-3 to TRBJ2-2; tentative D call: TRBD2 (5 bases). CDR3 length equals 14 residues. Germline loops: CDR1 SGHNT, CDR2 YENEEA. With 5 bases removed from V and 6 bases from J, the gap between germline ends came to 13 bases.

This chain links TRBV27 with TRBJ2-7; D is unresolved. The V end was cut by 8 bases, the J end by 3 bases, with 11 bases between. Germline values: CDR1 MNHEY, CDR2 SMNVEV (reference sequence). The CDR3 totals 12 residues. This chain's CDR3 is CASLSWSYEQYF. The CDR3 nucleotides are TGTGCCAGCTTATCATGGAGCTACGAGCAGTACTTC.

V usage is TRBV18 and J usage is TRBJ2-7; 12 bases are shared with TRBD2. Germline V gene lookup returns CDR1 KGHSH and CDR2 LQKENI. This CDR3 has 16 amino acids. With 1 base clipped from V and 1 base from J, the junction kept 2 bases outside the gene matches. CDR3 sequence (DNA): TGTGCCAGCTCACCACGGCTAGCGGGGGGGTCCTACGAGCAGTACTTC. Translated, it gives CASSPRLAGGSYEQYF.

The V call is TRBV7-9, the J call TRBJ1-5; D is possibly TRBD1 (5 bases). The CDR3 is 15 amino acids. Germline V CDR1 and CDR2: SEHNR, FQNEAQ (reference sequence). V gave up 1 base and J gave up 4 bases, with 11 bases separating them. The CDR3 DNA follows: TGTGCCAGCAGCTTAGGTACGGCAGGGAATCAGCCCCAGCATTTT. It yields the protein CASSLGTAGNQPQHF.

This clone appeared a few times. V is TRBV7-3 and J is TRBJ1-1; D is possibly TRBD1 (6 bases). This CDR3 is 12 amino acids long. The V gene lost 8 bases and the J gene lost 1 base, with 8 bases spanning the gap. Germline V gene sequence: CDR1 SGHTA, CDR2 FQGTGA. DNA for the CDR3: TGTGCCAGCGGGGGCCCGAACACTGAAGCTTTCTTT. Its translation is CASGGPNTEAFF.

V and J are TRBV28 and TRBJ2-3, with 8 bases matching TRBD1. The germline V gene has CDR1 MDHEN and CDR2 SYDVKM. The V segment lost 2 bases and the J segment 7 bases; nucleotides outside the gene matches: 5. CDR3 length: 14 amino acids. Written as DNA, the CDR3 is TGTGCCAGCAGTTTACTCGACAGGGGAAATACGCAGTATTTT. It yields the protein CASSLLDRGNTQYF.

The CDR3 loop is CASSLTGLAGVIEQFF. DNA of the CDR3: TGTGCCAGCAGCTTAACTGGGCTAGCGGGAGTGATCGAGCAGTTCTTC. The chain carries TRBV13 and TRBJ2-1, with 10 bases fitting TRBD2. There are 16 residues in the CDR3. J was trimmed by 10 bases and V by 2 bases; bases with no gene match: 11. The V gene's germline CDR1 is PRHDT and CDR2 FYEKMQ (reference sequence).